These 11 T cell receptor beta chains were all obtained from the same sample, sequenced in a study of post-analysis software for immune sequencing data. Study-wide findings and caveats: About five TRBV segments were more frequent in patients than controls; TRBV5-6, TRBV5-1 and TRBV20-1 belonged to this group.

For these TCRs, the target antigens are not known. Unique molecular identifiers were carried by the TCR beta cDNA libraries. TCRdb itself ran the PCR reads through MiXCR, one entry per CDR3 protein. The top ten hold approximately 0.6% of the sample, which has hundreds of thousands of distinct CDR3 sequences, roughly 27% seen once. Sequences were obtained from blood. Receptor source: a girl aged 5-17 years with multiple sclerosis.

The chain uses TRBV29-1 and TRBJ2-5; D unclear. V shed 5 bases and J shed 10 bases, with 17 bases lying between them. CDR1 is SQVTM and CDR2 is ANQGSEA in the germline V gene. The CDR3 covers 12 residues. The CDR3 bases are TGCAGCGTTCCATCCGGACCCGGCCTCCAGTACTTC. Amino acid sequence: CSVPSGPGLQYF. The full variable domain, with the rest looked up from reference TRBV29-1 and TRBJ2-5, is SAVISQKPSRDICQRGTSLTIQCQVDSQVTMMFWYRQQPGQSLTLIATANQGSEATYESGFVIDKFPISRPNLTFSTLTVSNMSPEDSSIYLCSVPSGPGLQYFGPGTRLLVL.

This clonotype was observed at least ten times. The chain is built from TRBV6-5 and TRBJ2-3, with D hard to call. Trimming pared 6 bases from V and 1 base from J, leaving 8 bases between. The germline V gene encodes CDR1 MNHEY and CDR2 SVGAGI. The CDR3 length is 13 residues. The CDR3 region has the DNA TGTGCCAGCAGCTACCCTGGCACAGATACGCAGTATTTT. Translating gives CASSYPGTDTQYF.

Note on this clonotype: Being one base from a much bigger clone, this may be a read error. The rearrangement uses TRBV6-5 and TRBJ1-2; D ambiguous. Trimming took 2 bases from V and 3 from J, leaving 7 bases between them. This CDR3 is 13 amino acids long. The germline CDR1 and CDR2 sequences are MNHEY and SVGAGI. The CDR3 DNA reads TGTGCCAGCAGTTACAGCTGGGACTATGGCTACACCTTC. Translated: CASSYSWDYGYTF.

This clonotype has a handful of counts. The V gene is TRBV4-3, the J gene TRBJ1-2; D gene ambiguous. The CDR3 consists of 15 residues. From germline, CDR1 is LGHNA and CDR2 YSLEER. V was trimmed by 0 bases and J by 4 bases, leaving 12 bases between them. The CDR3 DNA reads TGCGCCAGCAGCCAAGAGAGCCTCGCCCCCTATGGCTACACCTTC. Translating it yields CASSQESLAPYGYTF.

This clonotype was counted once. The rearrangement links TRBV12-3 or TRBV12-4 to TRBJ2-3, with D perhaps matching TRBD2 (6 bases). There are 16 residues in the CDR3. Deletions cut 6 bases from V and 8 bases from J, with 24 bases between. The CDR3 sequence is CASSPRGGVISGTQYF. The DNA for the CDR3 is TGTGCCAGCAGCCCCCGGGGCGGGGTTATCTCGGGTACGCAGTATTTT.

This chain connects TRBV29-1 to TRBJ2-1; 9 positions agree with TRBD1. Germline assignment: CDR1 SQVTM and CDR2 ANQGSEA. The ends lost 4 bases at V and 10 bases at J; junction bases unmatched: 5. The CDR3 is 12 amino acids. In DNA form, the CDR3 reads TGCAGCGTTGCGGACAGGGGACGGGAGCAGTTCTTC. The encoded protein is CSVADRGREQFF.

V usage is TRBV13 and J usage is TRBJ2-7, with a weak D call TRBD1 (6 bases). Germline-derived CDR1 and CDR2 are PRHDT and FYEKMQ (reference sequence). V dropped 5 bases and J dropped 2 bases, with 16 bases sitting between them. The CDR3 is made up of 15 amino acids. The CDR3 here is CASSLGYRVAYEQYF. The CDR3 bases are TGTGCCAGCAGCCTCGGCTACAGGGTGGCCTACGAGCAGTACTTC.

J is TRBJ2-7 and V is TRBV11-2; 9 nucleotides line up with TRBD1. The germline V gene has CDR1 SGHAT and CDR2 FQNNGV. V shed 5 bases, J shed 3 bases, and the junction held 8 bases outside the gene matches. This CDR3 spans 15 amino acids. CDR3 sequence (DNA): TGTGCCAGCAGCCGAGGGGACAGGGCGTTCTACGAGCAGTACTTC. It translates to CASSRGDRAFYEQYF.

This clonotype was seen a few times. J is TRBJ2-1 and V is TRBV10-3; TRBD1 is a possible D gene (5 bases). Trimming stripped 2 bases from V and 10 bases from J, with 6 bases between. The CDR3 extends over 11 amino acids. Germline V CDR1 and CDR2: ENHRY, SYGVKD. The CDR3 DNA reads TGTGCCATCAGTGAGACAGGCGAGCAGTTCTTC. Protein sequence: CAISETGEQFF.

This clonotype showed up just a few times. The chain joins TRBV6-5 to TRBJ1-6, with TRBD1 as a possible D gene (6 bases). The CDR3 covers 18 residues. The V end lost 2 bases, the J end lost 7 bases, and 21 bases lay between the germline ends. Germline CDR1 reads MNHEY; CDR2 reads SVGAGI. CDR3 sequence reads: CASSYDPAPGGRNSPLHF. Here the CDR3 DNA reads TGTGCCAGCAGTTACGACCCAGCCCCGGGGGGCAGAAATTCACCCCTCCACTTT.

The V gene is TRBV7-9, the J gene TRBJ2-3; D is ambiguous. In germline, CDR1 is SEHNR, CDR2 FQNEAQ (reference sequence). Trimming removed 3 bases from V and 2 bases from J, with 15 bases in between. The CDR3 is made up of 16 amino acids. The CDR3 DNA follows: TGTGCCAGCAGCTTCCTCCCCATAATTGACACAGATACGCAGTATTTT. Translated: CASSFLPIIDTDTQYF.